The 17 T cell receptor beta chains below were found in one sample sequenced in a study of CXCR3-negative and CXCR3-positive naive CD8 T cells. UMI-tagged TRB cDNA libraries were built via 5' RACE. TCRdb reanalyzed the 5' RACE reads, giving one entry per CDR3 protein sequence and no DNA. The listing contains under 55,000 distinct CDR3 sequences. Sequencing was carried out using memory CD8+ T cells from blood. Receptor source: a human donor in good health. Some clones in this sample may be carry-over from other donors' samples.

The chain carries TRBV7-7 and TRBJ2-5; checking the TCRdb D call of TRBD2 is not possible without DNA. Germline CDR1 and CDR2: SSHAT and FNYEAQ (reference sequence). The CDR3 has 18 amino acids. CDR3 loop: CASSSQGLAGAHQETQYF.

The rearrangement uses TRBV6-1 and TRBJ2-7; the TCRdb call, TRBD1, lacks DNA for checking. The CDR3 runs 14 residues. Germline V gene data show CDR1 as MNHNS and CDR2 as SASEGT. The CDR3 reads CASSEIGGTYEQYF.

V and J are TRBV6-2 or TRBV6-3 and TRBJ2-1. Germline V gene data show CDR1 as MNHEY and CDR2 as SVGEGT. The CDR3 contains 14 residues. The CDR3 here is CASSYGSSYNEQFF.

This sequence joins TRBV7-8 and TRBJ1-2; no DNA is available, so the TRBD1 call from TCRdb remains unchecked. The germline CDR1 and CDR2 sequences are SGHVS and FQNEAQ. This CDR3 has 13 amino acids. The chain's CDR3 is CASSQRDHYGYTF.

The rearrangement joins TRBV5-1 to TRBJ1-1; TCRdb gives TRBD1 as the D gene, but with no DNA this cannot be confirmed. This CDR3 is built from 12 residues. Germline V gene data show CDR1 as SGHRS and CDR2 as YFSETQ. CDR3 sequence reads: CASTPGGTEAFF. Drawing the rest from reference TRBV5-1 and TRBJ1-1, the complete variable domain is KAGVTQTPRYLIKTRGQQVTLSCSPISGHRSVSWYQQTPGQGLQFLFEYFSETQRNKGNFPGRFSGRQFSNSRSEMNVSTLELGDSALYLCASTPGGTEAFFGQGTRLTVV.

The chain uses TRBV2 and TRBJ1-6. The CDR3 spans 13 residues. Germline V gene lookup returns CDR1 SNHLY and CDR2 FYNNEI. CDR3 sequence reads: CALLRSYNSPLHF.

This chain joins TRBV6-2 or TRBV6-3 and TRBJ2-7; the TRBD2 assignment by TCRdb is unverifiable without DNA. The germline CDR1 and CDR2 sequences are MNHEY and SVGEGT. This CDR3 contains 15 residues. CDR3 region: CASSYVTSGDYEQYF.

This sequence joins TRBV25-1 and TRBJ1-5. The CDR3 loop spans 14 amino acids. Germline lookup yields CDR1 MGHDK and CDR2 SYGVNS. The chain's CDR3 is CASSELGGHQPQHF.

CDR3 region: CASSKALGGRYNEQFF. The chain carries TRBV21-1 and TRBJ2-1; TCRdb calls TRBD2, which cannot be checked without DNA. TRBV21-1 is marked as a pseudogene. The CDR3 loop spans 16 amino acids.

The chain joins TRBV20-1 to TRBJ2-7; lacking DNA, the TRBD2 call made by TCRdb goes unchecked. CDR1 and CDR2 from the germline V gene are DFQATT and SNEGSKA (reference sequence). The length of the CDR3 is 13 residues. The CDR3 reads CSAARTRSYEQYF.

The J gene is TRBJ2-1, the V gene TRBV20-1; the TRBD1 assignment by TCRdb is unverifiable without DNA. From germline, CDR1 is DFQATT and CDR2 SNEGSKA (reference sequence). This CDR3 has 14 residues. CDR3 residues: CSALDIFSYNEQFF.

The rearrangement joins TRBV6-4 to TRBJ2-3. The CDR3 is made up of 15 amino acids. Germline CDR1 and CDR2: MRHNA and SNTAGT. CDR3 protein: CASSDSPGSEDTQYF.

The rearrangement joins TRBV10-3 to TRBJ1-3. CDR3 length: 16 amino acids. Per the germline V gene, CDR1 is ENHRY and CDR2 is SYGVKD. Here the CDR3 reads CAISELEWSSGNTIYF.

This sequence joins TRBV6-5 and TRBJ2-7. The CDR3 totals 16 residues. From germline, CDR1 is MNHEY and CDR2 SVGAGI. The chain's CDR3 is CASSYSPSQSSYEQYF.

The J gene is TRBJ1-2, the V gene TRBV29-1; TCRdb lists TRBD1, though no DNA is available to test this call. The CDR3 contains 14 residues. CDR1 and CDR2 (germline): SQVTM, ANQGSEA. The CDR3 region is CSAPPGAGNYGYTF.

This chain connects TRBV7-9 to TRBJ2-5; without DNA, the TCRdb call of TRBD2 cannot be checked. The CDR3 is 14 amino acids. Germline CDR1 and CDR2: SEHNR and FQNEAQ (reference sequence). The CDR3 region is CASRGESRRETQYF.

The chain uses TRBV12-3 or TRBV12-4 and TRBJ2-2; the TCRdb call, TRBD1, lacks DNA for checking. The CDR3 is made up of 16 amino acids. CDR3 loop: CASIVFDRRNTGELFF.